The 7 T cell receptor beta chains below come from one sample, sequenced in a study of control samples from healthy donors and cancer patients. The method was immunoSEQ multiplex PCR; TCRdb's version includes in-frame clones alone and lacks a portion of them. The table shows about 130,000 clones, with approximately 92% occurring only once. Sequencing used PBMCs. The receptors derive from a man older than 75 with head and neck cancer.

The chain combines TRBV4-3 with TRBJ2-2; 7 bases map to TRBD2. The CDR3 contains 16 residues. The ends lost 2 bases at V and 5 bases at J; junction bases unmatched: 8. Germline V lookup: CDR1 LGHNA, CDR2 YSLEER. The CDR3 protein is CASSQFAGVRTGELFF. In DNA form, the CDR3 reads TGCGCCAGCAGCCAATTTGCGGGAGTAAGAACCGGGGAGCTGTTTTTT.

The gene calls are TRBV12-3 or TRBV12-4 and TRBJ1-1; no definite D call. Trimming left V 4 bases short and J 1 base short, with 7 bases between. The CDR3 covers 13 residues. In nucleotides, the CDR3 is TGTGCCAGCAGTTGGGGTAGGAACACTGAAGCTTTCTTT. Translation gives CASSWGRNTEAFF.

This chain connects TRBV3-1 (or the pseudogene TRBV3-2) to TRBJ2-7; D uncertain. Germline values: CDR1 LGHDT, CDR2 YNNKEL (reference sequence). The germline V and J ends were trimmed by 3 bases and 2 bases, with 2 bases remaining between them. The CDR3 is 11 amino acids. For the CDR3, the DNA is TGTGCCAGCAGCCAGGCCTACGAGCAGTACTTC. This sequence encodes CASSQAYEQYF.

This clone turned up a few times. The V gene is TRBV19, the J gene TRBJ1-2, with D uncertain. Germline V gives CDR1 LNHDA, CDR2 SQIVND (reference sequence). This CDR3 comprises 13 residues. Trimming took off 6 bases at V and 1 base at J, with 9 bases between the two ends. The CDR3 DNA is TGTGCCAGTAGGGGCTCAGATAACTATGGCTACACCTTC. Amino acids: CASRGSDNYGYTF.

The chain carries TRBV18 and TRBJ2-1, with 8 bases aligning to TRBD2. J lost 3 bases, V lost 6 bases, and 4 bases had no gene match. The germline V gene has CDR1 KGHSH and CDR2 LQKENI. The CDR3 loop spans 14 amino acids. The CDR3 reads CASSTSGFYNEQFF. The CDR3 nucleotides are TGTGCCAGCTCCACTAGCGGTTTCTACAATGAGCAGTTCTTC.

About this clone itself: This sample also contains other DNA sequences that code for the same CDR3. The rearrangement uses TRBV5-4 and TRBJ1-3; a weak D match, TRBD1 (6 bases). Germline lookup yields CDR1 SGHNT and CDR2 YYREEE (reference sequence). CDR3 length: 14 residues. The V gene lost 1 base and the J gene lost 2 bases, with 7 bases spanning the gap. This CDR3 reads CASSLQGTGNTIYF. In DNA, the CDR3 is TGTGCCAGCAGCTTGCAGGGGACTGGAAACACCATATATTTT. The variable domain in full, completed from reference TRBV5-4 and TRBJ1-3, reads ETGVTQSPTHLIKTRGQQVTLRCSSQSGHNTVSWYQQALGQGPQFIFQYYREEENGRGNFPPRFSGLQFPNYSSELNVNALELDDSALYLCASSLQGTGNTIYFGEGSWLTVV.

The J gene is TRBJ2-3, the V gene TRBV27, with 10 bases that match TRBD2. Germline-derived CDR1 and CDR2 are MNHEY and SMNVEV (reference sequence). This CDR3 is 15 amino acids long. Trimming at V came to 2 bases and at J to 4 bases, leaving 3 bases not matched to a gene. The CDR3 spells CASSLGLAGADTQYF. The CDR3 bases are TGTGCCAGCAGTTTAGGGCTAGCGGGAGCAGATACGCAGTATTTT.